The 32 T cell receptor beta chains reported below all come from one sample, sequenced in a study of beta chain features in type 1 diabetes. The investigators reverse transcribed all of the isolated RNA, so they sequenced expressed TCRB transcripts. The table came from immunoSEQ multiplex PCR; TCRdb's copy has only in-frame clones and leaves some out. The table lists nearly 700,000 clones, roughly 13% of them singletons. Study conclusions and caveats: When Type 1 diabetes patients were examined, their TCRB CDR3s proved moderately but significantly shorter in all four CD4+ subsets.

These receptors are not linked to any known antigen. Material for sequencing was naive CD4+ T cells from blood. These receptors were obtained from a man aged 18 to 30 with type 1 diabetes.

V gene TRBV7-2 combines with J gene TRBJ1-1; D is uncertain. V dropped 5 bases and J dropped 4 bases, with 8 bases sitting between them. The germline CDR1 and CDR2 sequences are SGHTA and FQGNSA. CDR3 length: 12 residues. The CDR3 here is CASSRGSTEAFF. The CDR3 bases are TGTGCCAGCAGCCGTGGTTCCACTGAAGCTTTCTTT. The variable domain in full, completed from reference TRBV7-2 and TRBJ1-1, reads GAGVSQSPSNKVTEKGKDVELRCDPISGHTALYWYRQSLGQGLEFLIYFQGNSAPDKSGLPSDRFSAERTGGSVSTLTIQRTQQEDSAVYLCASSRGSTEAFFGQGTRLTVV.

This clone appeared a few times. The chain couples TRBV18 to TRBJ2-3; TRBD1 agrees at 7 bases. V was pared by 2 bases and J by 2 bases, with 7 bases of the junction left unmatched. This CDR3 has 16 amino acids. The germline V gene encodes CDR1 KGHSH and CDR2 LQKENI. The CDR3 nucleotides read TGTGCCAGCTCACCATATTCACAGGGGAACACAGATACGCAGTATTTT. This translates into CASSPYSQGNTDTQYF.

V and J are TRBV6-5 and TRBJ2-7; no clear D. The V gene lost 8 bases and the J gene lost 3 bases, with 8 bases spanning the gap. This CDR3 is built from 11 residues. Germline V lookup: CDR1 MNHEY, CDR2 SVGAGI. The CDR3 bases are TGTGCCAGCTCCACGAACTACGAGCAGTACTTC. Encoded protein: CASSTNYEQYF.

Only a few counts were recorded for this clone. This chain uses TRBV5-4 with TRBJ2-3; tentative D call: TRBD2 (6 bases). V was pared by 2 bases and J by 2 bases, with 12 bases between. The germline V gene has CDR1 SGHNT and CDR2 YYREEE (reference sequence). The CDR3 sequence is 15 residues long. CDR3 DNA: TGTGCCAGCAGCTTCCGGGCGGGGCCCACAGATACGCAGTATTTT. Its protein product is CASSFRAGPTDTQYF.

This clone turned up a few times. This chain connects TRBV10-1 to TRBJ2-7; D ambiguous. The CDR3 contains 14 residues. Germline assignment: CDR1 WNHNN and CDR2 SYGVQD (reference sequence). Trimming cost V 4 bases and J 2 bases, with 12 bases left between them. CDR3 residues: CASSAYPGPYEQYF. Written as DNA, the CDR3 is TGCGCCAGCAGTGCCTACCCTGGGCCCTACGAGCAGTACTTC.

The chain links TRBV30 to TRBJ1-2, with unresolved D. The CDR3 loop spans 13 amino acids. Trimming took off 3 bases at V and 2 bases at J, with 10 bases between the two ends. Germline values: CDR1 GTSNPN, CDR2 SVGIG (reference sequence). The DNA for the CDR3 is TGTGCCTGGAGACTGGACGGAAACTATGGCTACACCTTC. Its protein is CAWRLDGNYGYTF. Together with reference TRBV30 and TRBJ1-2, the CDR3 gives the full variable domain: SQTIHQWPATLVQPVGSPLSLECTVEGTSNPNLYWYRQAAGRGLQLLFYSVGIGQISSEVPQNLSASRPQDRQFILSSKKLLLSDSGFYLCAWRLDGNYGYTFGSGTRLTVV.

This clone has more than one count but fewer than ten. The chain has TRBV30 and TRBJ1-1; 7 bases fit TRBD1. The CDR3 covers 14 residues. Trimming removed 7 bases from V and 1 base from J; junction bases left unmatched: 9. Germline V gene lookup returns CDR1 GTSNPN and CDR2 SVGIG (reference sequence). CDR3 bases: TGTGCCTTGAAAACCGGGACAGCGAACACTGAAGCTTTCTTT. As protein: CALKTGTANTEAFF.

The gene calls are TRBV7-9 and TRBJ2-3; the D is unclear. Germline loops: CDR1 SEHNR, CDR2 FQNEAQ (reference sequence). Deletions cut 6 bases from V and 1 base from J, with 8 bases between. This CDR3 has 13 amino acids. CDR3 coding DNA: TGTGCCAGCAGTTTATCAGGCACAGATACGCAGTATTTT. Its protein product is CASSLSGTDTQYF.

J is TRBJ2-1 and V is TRBV28; no clear D gene. Germline V gives CDR1 MDHEN, CDR2 SYDVKM. There are 16 residues in the CDR3. V shed 3 bases and J shed 1 base, with 13 bases lying between them. CDR3 DNA sequence: TGTGCCAGCAGTTTTGGCCTCCCCCTTTCCTACAATGAGCAGTTCTTC. This gives the protein CASSFGLPLSYNEQFF.

This clone has just a few counts. This chain links TRBV6-6 with TRBJ1-2; TRBD1 is a possible D gene (5 bases). Germline CDR1 reads MNHNY; CDR2 reads SVGAGI (reference sequence). The CDR3 covers 15 residues. Trimming cost V 7 bases and J 2 bases, with 17 bases left between them. The CDR3 nucleotides read TGTGCCAGCACCGACTCCCAGGGTTTCAACTATGGCTACACCTTC. Residues: CASTDSQGFNYGYTF.

The chain has TRBV28 and TRBJ1-5; the match to TRBD1 covers 8 bases. J lost 2 bases, V lost 5 bases, and 2 bases had no gene match. Germline CDR1 and CDR2: MDHEN and SYDVKM. The CDR3 contains 14 residues. The CDR3 spells CASSMDRGNQPQHF. The CDR3 nucleotides read TGTGCCAGCAGTATGGACAGGGGCAATCAGCCCCAGCATTTT.

Regarding this clone: This specimen includes other DNA sequences encoding the same CDR3. This chain links TRBV18 with TRBJ1-5; no clear D gene. The CDR3 covers 13 residues. Germline CDR1 and CDR2: KGHSH and LQKENI. The germline V and J ends were trimmed by 3 bases and 4 bases, with 7 bases remaining between them. As DNA, the CDR3 is TGTGCCAGCTCACCTAGTGGGAATCAGCCCCAGCATTTT. Its translation is CASSPSGNQPQHF.

There are a few counts of this clone. CDR3 sequence (DNA): TGTGCCAGCAGCTTGGCCAGGCCTGGAAACACCATATATTTT. As protein: CASSLARPGNTIYF. J is TRBJ1-3 and V is TRBV7-2, with D uncertain. V was clipped by 3 bases and J by 2 bases, with 8 bases between them. This CDR3 has 14 amino acids. Germline V CDR1 and CDR2: SGHTA, FQGNSA.

This clone was seen at least ten times. The junction and the germline gene differ at one end; a read error may be behind it. The chain joins TRBV28 to TRBJ2-4; TRBD1 matches at 12 bases. The CDR3 length is 12 residues. CDR1 and CDR2 (germline): MDHEN, SYDVKM. The CDR3 DNA reads TGTGCCAGCAGTGTTTCGGGACAGGGGGCCGGTTTC. Amino acids: CASSVSGQGAGF.

A few counts support this clone. The chain combines TRBV30 with TRBJ1-5; a weak D match, TRBD1 (5 bases). Trimming stripped 5 bases from V and 5 bases from J, with 16 bases between. The CDR3 runs 14 residues. CDR1 GTSNPN and CDR2 SVGIG come from the germline V gene (reference sequence). This CDR3 is CAWGTGLSYQPQHF. The CDR3 nucleotides read TGTGCCTGGGGAACGGGACTCTCATATCAGCCCCAGCATTTT.

This clone came up a few times. The V call is TRBV6-5, the J call TRBJ2-4; D possibly corresponds to TRBD1 (6 bases). This CDR3 has 15 amino acids. Trimming cost V 6 bases and J 5 bases, with 17 bases left between them. Germline CDR1 and CDR2: MNHEY and SVGAGI. CDR3 loop: CASSSQGKGENIQYF. For the CDR3, the DNA is TGTGCCAGCAGCTCTCAGGGGAAGGGGGAAAACATTCAGTACTTC.

This chain links TRBV7-7 with TRBJ2-7; D is unresolved. CDR1 and CDR2 from the germline V gene are SSHAT and FNYEAQ (reference sequence). The CDR3 runs to 13 residues. Trimming stripped 5 bases from V and 6 bases from J, with 14 bases between. The CDR3 here is CASSREPKVEQYF. CDR3 nucleotides: TGTGCCAGCAGCCGCGAACCCAAGGTCGAGCAGTACTTC.

This clone turned up a few times. The V gene is TRBV5-1, the J gene TRBJ1-5; D is unclear. This CDR3 has 13 residues. Trimming pared 0 bases from V and 6 bases from J, leaving 7 bases between. Germline lookup yields CDR1 SGHRS and CDR2 YFSETQ. The CDR3 region has the DNA TGCGCCAGCAGCTTGGCCCTGGGTCAGCCCCAGCATTTT. It specifies CASSLALGQPQHF.

The chain couples TRBV2 to TRBJ1-1; 9 bases line up with TRBD1. The CDR3 covers 17 residues. With 5 bases clipped from V and 0 bases from J, the junction kept 10 bases outside the gene matches. Per the germline V gene, CDR1 is SNHLY and CDR2 is FYNNEI. This CDR3 is CASSFHGTGSLNTEAFF. The DNA of the CDR3 is TGTGCCAGCAGTTTCCACGGGACAGGGTCCTTGAACACTGAAGCTTTCTTT.

This clone was counted between two and nine times. The chain carries TRBV2 and TRBJ2-5, with TRBD2 as a possible D gene (6 bases). Germline V gene data show CDR1 as SNHLY and CDR2 as FYNNEI. The V end lost 10 bases, the J end lost 5 bases, and 14 bases lay between the germline ends. The CDR3 has 12 residues. The chain's CDR3 is CANSEGRETQYF. As DNA, the CDR3 is TGTGCCAACTCGGAAGGGAGGGAGACCCAGTACTTC.

J is TRBJ1-1 and V is TRBV7-8, with no clear D. V was shortened by 5 bases and J by 0 bases, with 7 bases between the two germline ends. The CDR3 sequence is 13 residues long. Per the germline V gene, CDR1 is SGHVS and CDR2 is FQNEAQ. The CDR3 loop reads CASSMTLNTEAFF. The CDR3 nucleotides read TGTGCCAGCAGCATGACACTGAACACTGAAGCTTTCTTT.

The chain couples TRBV13 to TRBJ1-1; 7 bases are shared with TRBD1. V shed 3 bases, J shed 4 bases, and the junction held 5 bases outside the gene matches. From germline, CDR1 is PRHDT and CDR2 FYEKMQ (reference sequence). CDR3 length equals 14 residues. As DNA, the CDR3 is TGTGCCAGCAGCTTTCGGCAGGGGGTCACTGAAGCTTTCTTT. Translated, it gives CASSFRQGVTEAFF.

A few counts support this clone. The chain's CDR3 is CSVEGTGQVGETQYF. CDR3 coding DNA: TGCAGCGTTGAAGGGACAGGTCAGGTCGGAGAGACCCAGTACTTC. V and J are TRBV29-1 and TRBJ2-5, with 7 bases identical to TRBD1. Germline V gene sequence: CDR1 SQVTM, CDR2 ANQGSEA. J was trimmed by 4 bases and V by 1 base; bases with no gene match: 9. This CDR3 spans 15 amino acids.

The chain employs TRBV25-1 and TRBJ2-5, with TRBD1 matching 10 bases. The germline V gene encodes CDR1 MGHDK and CDR2 SYGVNS. The CDR3 is made up of 15 amino acids. Trimming at V came to 1 base and at J to 11 bases, leaving 10 bases not matched to a gene. The CDR3 here is CASSESGTGVLLQYF. The CDR3 region has the DNA TGTGCCAGCAGTGAATCGGGGACAGGGGTCCTTTTGCAGTACTTC.

This clone was seen only a few times. J is TRBJ2-1 and V is TRBV5-4, with D possibly being TRBD1 or TRBD2 (5 bases each). This CDR3 is 15 amino acids long. Per the germline V gene, CDR1 is SGHNT and CDR2 is YYREEE (reference sequence). V was pared by 2 bases and J by 3 bases, with 12 bases between. The CDR3 bases are TGTGCCAGCAGCTTCCGAGGGGCACTCTACAATGAGCAGTTCTTC. It codes for CASSFRGALYNEQFF. Using reference TRBV5-4 and TRBJ2-1 for the parts outside the CDR3, the full variable domain is ETGVTQSPTHLIKTRGQQVTLRCSSQSGHNTVSWYQQALGQGPQFIFQYYREEENGRGNFPPRFSGLQFPNYSSELNVNALELDDSALYLCASSFRGALYNEQFFGPGTRLTVL.

The chain joins TRBV13 to TRBJ2-7, with a weak D call TRBD2 (6 bases). Germline V gives CDR1 PRHDT, CDR2 FYEKMQ (reference sequence). The CDR3 sequence is 15 residues long. V gave up 2 bases and J gave up 4 bases, with 15 bases separating them. Here the CDR3 reads CASSLTPRGVYEQYF. CDR3 DNA sequence: TGTGCCAGCAGCTTAACTCCCCGCGGGGTGTACGAGCAGTACTTC.

The chain links TRBV13 to TRBJ1-1; a possible D gene is TRBD1 (5 bases). The CDR3 covers 14 residues. V was cut by 3 bases and J by 4 bases, with 12 bases left in between. In germline, CDR1 is PRHDT, CDR2 FYEKMQ (reference sequence). CDR3 nucleotides: TGTGCCAGCAGCTTGGGTCCGGGGGGCACTGAAGCTTTCTTT. Amino acids: CASSLGPGGTEAFF.

This clone turned up a few times. This chain links TRBV12-5 with TRBJ1-1; D is perhaps TRBD1 (5 bases). This CDR3 contains 13 residues. Germline assignment: CDR1 LGHNT and CDR2 FRNRAP. V lost 6 bases to trimming and J lost 1 base, with 9 bases between them. The CDR3 here is CASGPTANTEAFF. The CDR3 DNA sequence: TGTGCTAGTGGGCCGACAGCGAACACTGAAGCTTTCTTT.

This rearrangement joins TRBV19 to TRBJ1-1; D possibly corresponds to TRBD1 (5 bases). V was trimmed by 5 bases and J by 7 bases, leaving 14 bases between them. Germline CDR1 reads LNHDA; CDR2 reads SQIVND (reference sequence). The CDR3 runs 13 residues. The chain's CDR3 is CASSLLGPNEAFF. As DNA, the CDR3 is TGTGCCAGTAGTCTGCTGGGACCGAATGAAGCTTTCTTT.

This clone was detected only a few times. The chain employs TRBV28 and TRBJ2-5; D unclear. V dropped 6 bases and J dropped 4 bases, with 12 bases sitting between them. Germline V gene lookup returns CDR1 MDHEN and CDR2 SYDVKM. The CDR3 loop spans 13 amino acids. CDR3 sequence: CASSPSDRETQYF. Here the CDR3 DNA reads TGTGCCAGCAGCCCGTCCGATCGAGAGACCCAGTACTTC.

This clone was seen a handful of times. The CDR3 reads CASRKSGVGAQETQYF. DNA for the CDR3: TGTGCCAGTCGCAAAAGTGGGGTAGGGGCGCAAGAGACCCAGTACTTC. The chain is built from TRBV6-6 and TRBJ2-5; a possible D gene is TRBD1 (5 bases). V was pared by 9 bases and J by 2 bases, with 22 bases between. This CDR3 region has 16 residues. Germline CDR1 is MNHNY and CDR2 is SVGAGI (reference sequence).

This clone has only a few counts. This rearrangement joins TRBV6-1 to TRBJ1-2; D uncertain. Germline V lookup: CDR1 MNHNS, CDR2 SASEGT. The CDR3 extends over 16 amino acids. The V end lost 1 base, the J end lost 6 bases, and 18 bases lay between the germline ends. The CDR3 loop is CASSEGTGRQSDGYTF. DNA for the CDR3: TGTGCCAGCAGTGAAGGCACGGGCCGACAATCGGATGGCTACACCTTC.